This TCR beta chain was captured by sequencing in a study of PD-L1 blockade in urothelial cancer. Study at large: Patients had undergone 0 to 3 prior chemotherapy regimens.

The sample's time point: pretreatment peripheral blood. Patients had locally advanced or metastatic urothelial carcinoma. Synthetic analogs of TCR templates were spiked into every PCR. Using immunoSEQ multiplex PCR, the repertoire was profiled, and TCRdb retains in-frame clones only, with some absent. The repertoire has 54,000 or so clones, roughly 84% of them found once; the top ten carry 1% to 1.5%. The material was PBMCs, obtained around atezolizumab (anti-PD-L1) treatment. The sequence derives from a man between 45 and 60 years old with urothelial cancer.

CDR3 DNA sequence: TGCAGCGCTCTACAGGGGCCCCACGAGCAGTACTTC. Amino acids: CSALQGPHEQYF. The chain has TRBV29-1 and TRBJ2-7; 7 bases align to TRBD1. Germline values: CDR1 SQVTM, CDR2 ANQGSEA. The CDR3 is 12 residues long. With V trimmed by 7 bases and J by 5 bases, 8 bases remained unmatched.